The clone carrying this T cell receptor beta chain occurred many times. Its antigen is as yet unknown. The record originates from a study of T cells after yellow fever vaccination. Template switching by 5'RACE produced TCR cDNA, adding a universal primer site and UMIs. TCRdb re-analysed the 5' RACE reads in MiXCR, keeping a single row per CDR3 protein. The sample shows 170,000 or so distinct CDR3 sequences, roughly 6.4% of them seen only once. CDR1 is MNHEY and CDR2 is SMNVEV in the germline V gene (reference sequence). The CDR3 totals 16 residues. Between the trimmed V and J ends, which lost 0 bases and 0 bases, there was a span of 10 bases. Study-level results: The secondary response showed a weaker magnitude and a faster peak, day 5 versus 15.

This rearrangement joins TRBV27 to TRBJ2-3; D gene ambiguous. The source material was CD4+ T cells sorted from PBMCs, sampled on the day of the first yellow fever vaccination. This TCR was sampled from a man younger than 35 who received the YFV17D yellow fever vaccine. CDR3 amino acids: CASSLSIWGSTDTQYF. The CDR3 DNA sequence: TGTGCCAGCAGTTTATCGATCTGGGGTAGCACAGATACGCAGTATTTT.